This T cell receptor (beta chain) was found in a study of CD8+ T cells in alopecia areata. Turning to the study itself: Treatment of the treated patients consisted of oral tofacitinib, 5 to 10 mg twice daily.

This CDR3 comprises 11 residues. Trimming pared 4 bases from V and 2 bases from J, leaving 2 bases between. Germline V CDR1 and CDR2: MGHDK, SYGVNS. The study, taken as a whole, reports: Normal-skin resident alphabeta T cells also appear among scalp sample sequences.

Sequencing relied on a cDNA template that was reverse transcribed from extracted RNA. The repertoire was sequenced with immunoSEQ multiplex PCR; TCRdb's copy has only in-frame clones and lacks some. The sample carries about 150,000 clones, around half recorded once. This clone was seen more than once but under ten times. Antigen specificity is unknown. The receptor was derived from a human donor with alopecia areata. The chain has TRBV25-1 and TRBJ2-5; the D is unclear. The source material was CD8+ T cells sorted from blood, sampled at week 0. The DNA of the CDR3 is TGTGCCAGCAGTGCTCAAGAGACCCAGTACTTC. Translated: CASSAQETQYF.